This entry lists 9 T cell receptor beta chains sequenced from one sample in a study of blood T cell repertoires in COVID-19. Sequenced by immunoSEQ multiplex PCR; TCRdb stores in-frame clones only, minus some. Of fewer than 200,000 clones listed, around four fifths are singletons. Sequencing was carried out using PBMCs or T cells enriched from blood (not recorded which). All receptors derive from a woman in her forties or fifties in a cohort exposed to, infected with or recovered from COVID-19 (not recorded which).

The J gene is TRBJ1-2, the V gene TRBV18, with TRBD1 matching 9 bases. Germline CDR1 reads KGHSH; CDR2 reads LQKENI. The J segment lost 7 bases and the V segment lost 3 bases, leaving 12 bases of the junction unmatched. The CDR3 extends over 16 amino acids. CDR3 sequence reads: CASSPTPGTGNIGYTF. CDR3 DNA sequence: TGTGCCAGCTCACCGACACCCGGGACAGGGAATATTGGCTACACCTTC.

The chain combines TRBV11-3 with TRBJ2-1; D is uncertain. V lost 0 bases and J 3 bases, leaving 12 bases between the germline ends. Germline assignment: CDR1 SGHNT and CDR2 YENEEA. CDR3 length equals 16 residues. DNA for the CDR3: TGTGCCAGCAGCTTAGACGGTCTGTCCGGCTACAATGAGCAGTTCTTC. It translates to CASSLDGLSGYNEQFF.

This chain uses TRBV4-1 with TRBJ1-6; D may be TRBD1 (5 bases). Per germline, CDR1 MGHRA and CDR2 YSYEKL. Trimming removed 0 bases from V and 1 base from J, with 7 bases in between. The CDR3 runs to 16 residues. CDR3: CASSQDRDSYNSPLHF. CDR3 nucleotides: TGCGCCAGCAGCCAAGACAGGGATTCCTATAATTCACCCCTCCACTTT.

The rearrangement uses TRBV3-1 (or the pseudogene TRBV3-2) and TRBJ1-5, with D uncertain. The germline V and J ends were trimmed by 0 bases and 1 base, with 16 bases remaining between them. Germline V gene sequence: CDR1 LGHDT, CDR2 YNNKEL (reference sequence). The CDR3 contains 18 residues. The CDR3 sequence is CASSQEGFGGESNQPQHF. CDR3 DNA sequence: TGTGCCAGCAGCCAAGAGGGGTTTGGAGGAGAAAGCAATCAGCCCCAGCATTTT.

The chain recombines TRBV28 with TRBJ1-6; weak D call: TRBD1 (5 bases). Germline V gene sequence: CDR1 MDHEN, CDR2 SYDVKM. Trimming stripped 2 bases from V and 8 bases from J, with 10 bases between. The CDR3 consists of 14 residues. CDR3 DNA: TGTGCCAGCAGTTTAGAAGGGGTGGATTCACCCCTCCACTTT. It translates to CASSLEGVDSPLHF.

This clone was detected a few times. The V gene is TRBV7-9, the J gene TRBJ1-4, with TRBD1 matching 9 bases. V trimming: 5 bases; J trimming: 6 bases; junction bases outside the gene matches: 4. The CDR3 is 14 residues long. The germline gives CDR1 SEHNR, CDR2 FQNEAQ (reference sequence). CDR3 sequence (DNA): TGTGCCAGCAGCGGAACAGGGGGCGATGAAAAACTGTTTTTT. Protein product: CASSGTGGDEKLFF.

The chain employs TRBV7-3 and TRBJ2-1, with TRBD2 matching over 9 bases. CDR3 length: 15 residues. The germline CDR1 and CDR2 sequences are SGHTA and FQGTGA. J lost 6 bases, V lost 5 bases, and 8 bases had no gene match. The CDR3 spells CASSPTGSGGNEQFF. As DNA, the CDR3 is TGTGCCAGCAGCCCCACGGGTAGCGGGGGCAATGAGCAGTTCTTC.

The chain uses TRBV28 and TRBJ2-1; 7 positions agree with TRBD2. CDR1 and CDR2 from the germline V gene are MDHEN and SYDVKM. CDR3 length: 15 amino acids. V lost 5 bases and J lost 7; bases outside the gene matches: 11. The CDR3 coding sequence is TGTGCCAGCAGTCCTCCTAGCGGTGGCCCGAATGAGCAGTTCTTC. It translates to CASSPPSGGPNEQFF.

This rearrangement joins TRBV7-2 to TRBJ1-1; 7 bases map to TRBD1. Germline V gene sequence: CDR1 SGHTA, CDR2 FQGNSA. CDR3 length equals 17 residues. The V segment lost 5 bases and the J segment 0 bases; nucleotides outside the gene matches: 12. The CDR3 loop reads CASSLSGTVVMNTEAFF. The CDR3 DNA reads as TGTGCCAGCAGCCTTTCCGGGACAGTTGTCATGAACACTGAAGCTTTCTTT. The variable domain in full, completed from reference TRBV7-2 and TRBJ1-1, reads GAGVSQSPSNKVTEKGKDVELRCDPISGHTALYWYRQSLGQGLEFLIYFQGNSAPDKSGLPSDRFSAERTGGSVSTLTIQRTQQEDSAVYLCASSLSGTVVMNTEAFFGQGTRLTVV.